The rows below give T cell receptor beta chains drawn from one sample of a study of T cells in localized non-small cell lung cancer. Sequenced by immunoSEQ multiplex PCR; TCRdb stores in-frame clones only, minus some. This table holds tens of thousands of clones, 82% found once. Source: peripheral blood, taken before any cancer treatment. The receptors derive from a woman aged 35 to 75 with stage I lung adenocarcinoma. Each CDR3 is given with its conserved first and last residue. A D gene is named only where the DNA matches it firmly. Rows may omit the clone size; those that give it use once, few, many or a size class.

size: .; D: TRBD1; J: TRBJ2-2; V: TRBV7-2; CDR3: CASSPFGQGNTGELFF; DNA: TGTGCCAGCAGCCCTTTTGGACAGGGGAACACCGGGGAGCTGTTTTTT
size: .; D: .; J: TRBJ1-6; V: TRBV6-6; CDR3: CASSYTSPLHF; DNA: TGTGCCAGCAGTTATACTTCACCCCTCCACTTT
size: few; D: .; J: TRBJ2-1; V: TRBV7-2; CDR3: CASSFERGKQFF; DNA: TGTGCCAGCAGCTTCGAAAGGGGTAAGCAGTTCTTC
size: .; D: TRBD1; J: TRBJ2-2; V: TRBV10-3; CDR3: CAISEQRTGVGVPGELFF; DNA: TGTGCCATCAGTGAACAGAGGACAGGGGTAGGAGTTCCCGGGGAGCTGTTTTTT
size: .; D: TRBD1; J: TRBJ1-5; V: TRBV7-9; CDR3: CASSRQGSNQPQHF; DNA: TGTGCCAGCAGCCGACAGGGGTCAAATCAGCCCCAGCATTTT
size: .; D: TRBD2; J: TRBJ2-1; V: TRBV7-7; CDR3: CASSPVPSGGYSEQFF; DNA: TGTGCCAGCAGCCCAGTTCCTAGCGGGGGATACAGTGAGCAGTTCTTC
size: .; D: .; J: TRBJ1-4; V: TRBV19; CDR3: CASSLGREEKLFF; DNA: TGTGCCAGTAGCCTCGGGAGAGAGGAAAAACTGTTTTTT
size: once; D: .; J: TRBJ1-1; V: TRBV6-1; CDR3: CASFSRTEAFF; DNA: TGTGCCAGCTTCTCCAGGACTGAAGCTTTCTTT
size: .; D: TRBD2; J: TRBJ2-3; V: TRBV7-9; CDR3: CASSLALSAGVTDTQYF; DNA: TGTGCCAGCAGCTTAGCCCTCTCTGCGGGGGTTACAGATACGCAGTATTTT
size: .; D: TRBD1; J: TRBJ2-1; V: TRBV5-1; CDR3: CASSAGTGALYNEQFF; DNA: TGCGCCAGCAGCGCCGGGACAGGGGCGCTATACAATGAGCAGTTCTTC
size: .; D: .; J: TRBJ1-6; V: TRBV7-8; CDR3: CASSPHPGGSSPLHF; DNA: TGTGCCAGCAGCCCCCATCCCGGGGGGAGTTCACCCCTCCACTTT
size: .; D: .; J: TRBJ1-1; V: TRBV28; CDR3: CASSRTRNTEAFF; DNA: TGTGCCAGCAGCCGGACGAGGAACACTGAAGCTTTCTTT
size: .; D: .; J: TRBJ1-6; V: TRBV4-3; CDR3: CASSQDRGGSSMMNSPLHF; DNA: TGCGCCAGCAGCCAAGATAGGGGAGGGAGTAGTATGATGAATTCACCCCTCCACTTT
size: .; D: TRBD2; J: TRBJ2-2; V: TRBV2; CDR3: CARAGDTGELFF; DNA: TGTGCCAGAGCGGGGGACACCGGGGAGCTGTTTTTT
size: .; D: .; J: TRBJ1-4; V: TRBV6-6; CDR3: CASSSFRGGEKLFF; DNA: TGTGCCAGCAGTTCCTTCCGAGGGGGTGAAAAACTGTTTTTT
size: .; D: .; J: TRBJ2-3; V: TRBV5-1; CDR3: CASSLGDPSIDTQYF; DNA: TGCGCCAGCAGCTTGGGGGACCCGAGCATAGATACGCAGTATTTT
size: .; D: .; J: TRBJ2-1; V: TRBV4-3; CDR3: CASSQDWGGVYNEQFF; DNA: TGCGCCAGCAGCCAAGATTGGGGGGGCGTTTACAATGAGCAGTTCTTC
size: once; D: TRBD1; J: TRBJ1-2; V: TRBV30; CDR3: CAWSRDRVLTHGYTF; DNA: TGTGCCTGGAGTAGGGACAGGGTACTAACTCATGGCTACACCTTC
size: .; D: TRBD1; J: TRBJ1-4; V: TRBV29-1; CDR3: CSAVTGGEEKLFF; DNA: TGCAGCGCAGTCACAGGGGGAGAAGAAAAACTGTTTTTT
size: .; D: .; J: TRBJ2-1; V: TRBV27; CDR3: CASSPSPNNEQFF; DNA: TGTGCCAGCAGTCCCTCACCCAACAATGAGCAGTTCTTC
size: once; D: .; J: TRBJ1-2; V: TRBV9; CDR3: CASSPPQGRGNHYGYTF; DNA: TGTGCCAGCAGCCCCCCCCAAGGGAGGGGCAACCATTATGGCTACACCTTC
size: .; D: TRBD2; J: TRBJ2-1; V: TRBV7-2; CDR3: CASSTPGLAANEQFF; DNA: TGTGCCAGCAGCACTCCGGGACTAGCGGCCAATGAGCAGTTCTTC
size: few; D: .; J: TRBJ2-5; V: TRBV7-2; CDR3: CASSLEYSETQYF; DNA: TGTGCCAGCAGCTTAGAGTATTCGGAGACCCAGTACTTC
size: few; D: .; J: TRBJ1-5; V: TRBV16; CDR3: CASSEGVNQPQHF; DNA: TGTGCCAGCAGCGAAGGCGTGAATCAGCCCCAGCATTTT
size: .; D: .; J: TRBJ2-4; V: TRBV19; CDR3: CASSISGGQAKNIQYF; DNA: TGTGCCAGTAGTATAAGTGGGGGGCAAGCCAAAAACATTCAGTACTTC
size: .; D: TRBD2; J: TRBJ2-5; V: TRBV6-5; CDR3: CASSFRRGGEETQYF; DNA: TGTGCCAGCAGTTTCCGTCGGGGGGGGGAAGAGACCCAGTACTTC
size: .; D: .; J: TRBJ2-3; V: TRBV11-2; CDR3: CASSSPRVATDTQYF; DNA: TGTGCCAGCAGCTCCCCCAGGGTAGCCACAGATACGCAGTATTTT
size: few; D: .; J: TRBJ2-2; V: TRBV7-8; CDR3: CASSLEGRSTGELFF; DNA: TGTGCCAGCAGCTTAGAGGGACGCTCAACCGGGGAGCTGTTTTTT
size: .; D: .; J: TRBJ2-3; V: TRBV6-5; CDR3: CASSYKGNAADTQYF; DNA: TGTGCCAGCAGTTACAAGGGAAATGCGGCAGATACGCAGTATTTT
size: .; D: .; J: TRBJ2-1; V: TRBV6-6; CDR3: CASSFGTGTYNEQFF; DNA: TGTGCCAGCAGTTTCGGAACCGGGACGTACAATGAGCAGTTCTTC
size: .; D: TRBD2; J: TRBJ2-1; V: TRBV18; CDR3: CASSPQASGGPGSYNEQFF; DNA: TGTGCCAGCTCACCACAGGCTAGCGGGGGGCCAGGCTCCTACAATGAGCAGTTCTTC
size: .; D: .; J: TRBJ1-4; V: TRBV5-1; CDR3: CASPILFF; DNA: TGCGCCAGCCCTATACTGTTTTTT
size: .; D: .; J: TRBJ1-2; V: TRBV7-8; CDR3: CASSLAEANYGYTF; DNA: TGTGCCAGCAGCTTGGCGGAAGCTAACTATGGCTACACCTTC
size: .; D: .; J: TRBJ2-6; V: TRBV25-1; CDR3: CASSDRWADPYVLTF; DNA: TGTGCCAGCAGCGACAGATGGGCAGACCCTTACGTCCTGACTTTC
size: few; D: .; J: TRBJ1-2; V: TRBV6-1; CDR3: CASSWGGYTF; DNA: TGTGCCAGCAGTTGGGGCGGCTACACCTTC
size: .; D: .; J: TRBJ1-1; V: TRBV6-1; CDR3: CASSLATEAFF; DNA: TGTGCCAGCAGCCTGGCGACTGAAGCTTTCTTT
size: .; D: .; J: TRBJ2-6; V: TRBV5-6; CDR3: CASSLGPSTSGANVLTF; DNA: TGTGCCAGCAGCTTGGGACCGTCAACCTCTGGGGCCAACGTCCTGACTTTC
size: .; D: TRBD1; J: TRBJ2-5; V: TRBV7-2; CDR3: CASSSDRGQETQYF; DNA: TGTGCCAGCAGCTCAGACAGGGGCCAAGAGACCCAGTACTTC
size: once; D: .; J: TRBJ1-6; V: TRBV5-1; CDR3: CASSRAGSPLHF; DNA: TGCGCCAGCAGCCGCGCGGGTTCACCCCTCCACTTT
size: .; D: .; J: TRBJ1-1; V: TRBV5-1; CDR3: CASSPQPAGTEAFF; DNA: TGCGCCAGCAGTCCGCAGCCGGCGGGCACTGAAGCTTTCTTT
size: .; D: TRBD1; J: TRBJ1-2; V: TRBV4-1; CDR3: CASSQVGQGYYGYTF; DNA: TGCGCCAGCAGCCAAGTCGGACAGGGATACTATGGCTACACCTTC
size: .; D: .; J: TRBJ2-3; V: TRBV7-3; CDR3: CASSPRGGPTDTQYF; DNA: TGTGCCAGCAGCCCCAGGGGGGGCCCCACAGATACGCAGTATTTT
size: once; D: .; J: TRBJ1-1; V: TRBV2; CDR3: CASRSRTPNTEAFF; DNA: TGTGCCAGCAGATCTAGAACACCGAACACTGAAGCTTTCTTT
size: .; D: .; J: TRBJ2-3; V: TRBV6-1; CDR3: CASSESRVGTDTQYF; DNA: TGTGCCAGCAGTGAATCCAGGGTGGGCACAGATACGCAGTATTTT
size: .; D: TRBD1; J: TRBJ1-4; V: TRBV2; CDR3: CASRSDRGTYEKLFF; DNA: TGTGCCAGCAGGTCCGACAGGGGAACCTATGAAAAACTGTTTTTT
size: .; D: .; J: TRBJ2-1; V: TRBV19; CDR3: CASSIGGLNEQFF; DNA: TGTGCCAGTAGTATCGGAGGGCTTAATGAGCAGTTCTTC
size: .; D: TRBD1; J: TRBJ1-6; V: TRBV16; CDR3: CASSQYGTGDSPLHF; DNA: TGTGCCAGCAGCCAATATGGGACAGGGGATTCACCCCTCCACTTT
size: .; D: .; J: TRBJ1-5; V: TRBV6-6; CDR3: CASSDAVGNQPQHF; DNA: TGTGCCAGTTCCGACGCAGTCGGGAATCAGCCCCAGCATTTT
size: .; D: .; J: TRBJ1-1; V: TRBV19; CDR3: CASRRERNTEAFF; DNA: TGTGCCAGTAGGAGAGAACGTAATACTGAAGCTTTCTTT
size: .; D: TRBD1; J: TRBJ1-3; V: TRBV2; CDR3: CASSGGQGAGNTIYF; DNA: TGTGCCAGCAGTGGGGGACAGGGGGCTGGAAACACCATATATTTT
size: .; D: .; J: TRBJ2-7; V: TRBV9; CDR3: CASSVVSDYEQYF; DNA: TGTGCCAGCAGCGTAGTGTCAGACTACGAGCAGTACTTC
size: .; D: .; J: TRBJ1-2; V: TRBV25-1; CDR3: CASSPNNYGYTF; DNA: TGTGCCAGCAGTCCTAATAACTATGGCTACACCTTC